The TCR beta chain described here comes from a study of T cells after yellow fever vaccination. Via MiXCR, TCRdb re-called the 5' RACE reads, giving one row per CDR3 protein. Among hundreds of thousands of distinct CDR3 sequences listed, roughly 13% were seen once. The CDR3 contains 14 residues. V was shortened by 3 bases and J by 8 bases, with 11 bases between the two germline ends. The germline CDR1 and CDR2 sequences are KGHSH and LQKENI. This clonotype was observed many times. The antigen remains unidentified. Study-wide findings and caveats: FACS-sorted repertoires could contain abundant clonotypes contaminating from the bulk population. Most clones from primary vaccination resurfaced after the booster (around 97% CD4, around 90% CD8). CD4 and CD8 compartments shared a small share of clonotypes.

The sequenced sample was PBMCs, obtained on the day of the yellow fever booster vaccination. The rearrangement uses TRBV18 and TRBJ1-6, with TRBD1 as a possible D gene (5 bases). The source of this sequence is a man aged 25-45 years who received the YFV17D yellow fever vaccine. DNA for the CDR3: TGTGCCAGCTCACCTCAGGGTGCGGATTCACCCCTCCACTTT. As protein: CASSPQGADSPLHF.